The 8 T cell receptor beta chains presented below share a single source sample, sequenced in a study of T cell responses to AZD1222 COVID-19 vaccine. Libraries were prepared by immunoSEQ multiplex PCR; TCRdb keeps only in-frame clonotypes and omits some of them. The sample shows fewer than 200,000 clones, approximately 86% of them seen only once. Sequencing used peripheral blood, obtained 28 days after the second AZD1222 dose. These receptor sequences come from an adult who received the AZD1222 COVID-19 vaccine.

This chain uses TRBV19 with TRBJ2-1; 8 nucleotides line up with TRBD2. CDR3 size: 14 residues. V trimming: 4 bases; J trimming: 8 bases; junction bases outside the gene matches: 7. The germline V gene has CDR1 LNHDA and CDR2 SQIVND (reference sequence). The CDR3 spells CASSTSGGRDEQFF. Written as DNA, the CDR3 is TGTGCCAGTAGTACCAGCGGGGGCCGGGATGAGCAGTTCTTC.

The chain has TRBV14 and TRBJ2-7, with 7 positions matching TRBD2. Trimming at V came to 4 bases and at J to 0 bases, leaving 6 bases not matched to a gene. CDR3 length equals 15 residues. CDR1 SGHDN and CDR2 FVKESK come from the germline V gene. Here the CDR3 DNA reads TGTGCCAGCAGCCCTATCGAGCGGGACTCCTACGAGCAGTACTTC. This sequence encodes CASSPIERDSYEQYF. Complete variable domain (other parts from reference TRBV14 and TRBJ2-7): EAGVTQFPSHSVIEKGQTVTLRCDPISGHDNLYWYRRVMGKEIKFLLHFVKESKQDESGMPNNRFLAERTGGTYSTLKVQPAELEDSGVYFCASSPIERDSYEQYFGPGTRLTVT.

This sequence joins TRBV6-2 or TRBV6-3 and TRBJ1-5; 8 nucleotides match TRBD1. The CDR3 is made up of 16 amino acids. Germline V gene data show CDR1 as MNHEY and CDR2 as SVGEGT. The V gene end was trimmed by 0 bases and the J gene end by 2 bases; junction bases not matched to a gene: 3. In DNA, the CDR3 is TGTGCCAGCAGTTACTCCGGCAGGGGGCGCAATCAGCCCCAGCATTTT. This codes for CASSYSGRGRNQPQHF.

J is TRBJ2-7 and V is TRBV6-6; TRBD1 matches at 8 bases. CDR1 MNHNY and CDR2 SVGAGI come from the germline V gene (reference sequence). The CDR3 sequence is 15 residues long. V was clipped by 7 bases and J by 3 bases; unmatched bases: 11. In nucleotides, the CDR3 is TGTGCCAGCAATTCACGGACAGGGCGGAACTACGAGCAGTACTTC. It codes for CASNSRTGRNYEQYF.

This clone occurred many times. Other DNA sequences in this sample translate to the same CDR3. The CDR3 region is CASSRTGEHEQYF. The DNA of the CDR3 is TGTGCCAGCTCTCGAACAGGGGAGCACGAGCAGTACTTC. The chain links TRBV18 to TRBJ2-7, with 7 bases aligning to TRBD1. CDR3 length equals 13 residues. Germline values: CDR1 KGHSH, CDR2 LQKENI. V was pared by 6 bases and J by 5 bases, with 7 bases of the junction left unmatched.

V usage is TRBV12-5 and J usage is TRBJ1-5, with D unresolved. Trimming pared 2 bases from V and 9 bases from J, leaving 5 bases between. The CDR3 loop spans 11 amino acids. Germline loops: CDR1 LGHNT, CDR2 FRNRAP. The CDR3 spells CASGLSRPQHF. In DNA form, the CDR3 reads TGTGCTAGTGGTTTGAGTCGGCCCCAGCATTTT.

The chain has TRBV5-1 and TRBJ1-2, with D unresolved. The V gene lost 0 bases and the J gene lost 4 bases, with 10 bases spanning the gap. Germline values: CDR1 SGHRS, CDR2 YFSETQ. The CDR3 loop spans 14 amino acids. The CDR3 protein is CASSLVADTYGYTF. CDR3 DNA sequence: TGCGCCAGCAGCTTGGTGGCTGATACCTATGGCTACACCTTC.

The CDR3 spells CASSLRVGGNTEAFF. CDR3 sequence (DNA): TGCGCCAGCAGCTTGAGAGTTGGGGGGAACACTGAAGCTTTCTTT. This chain connects TRBV5-1 to TRBJ1-1, with D perhaps matching TRBD1 (5 bases). Looked up from germline, CDR1 is SGHRS and CDR2 is YFSETQ. The CDR3 runs to 15 residues. The ends were cut back, 1 base at V and 1 base at J, with 11 bases in the middle. Using reference TRBV5-1 and TRBJ1-1 for the parts outside the CDR3, the full variable domain is KAGVTQTPRYLIKTRGQQVTLSCSPISGHRSVSWYQQTPGQGLQFLFEYFSETQRNKGNFPGRFSGRQFSNSRSEMNVSTLELGDSALYLCASSLRVGGNTEAFFGQGTRLTVV.